Listed here is a single T cell receptor (beta chain). The CDR3 is made up of 15 amino acids. The germline V gene has CDR1 SNHLY and CDR2 FYNNEI. Unmatched junction bases numbered 9, after V lost 3 bases and J lost 5 bases. The data were obtained in a study of control samples from healthy donors and cancer patients. Repertoires were generated with immunoSEQ multiplex PCR, while TCRdb's copy carries only in-frame clones and drops some. The data hold about 120,000 clones, with roughly 90% observed a single time. Sequences were obtained from blood. The receptor's source is a man in his late teens or twenties in good health. V gene TRBV2 combines with J gene TRBJ2-7, with 8 bases identical to TRBD1. CDR3 region: CASSDKGTGFNEQYF. For the CDR3, the DNA is TGTGCCAGCAGTGATAAGGGGACAGGTTTCAACGAGCAGTACTTC.